Listed below are T cell receptor beta chains from one sample, sequenced in a study of cytomegalovirus exposure and HLA in healthy donors. Produced via immunoSEQ multiplex PCR; TCRdb's table is partial and in-frame only. The sample comprises 100,000 to 150,000 clones, more than 60% of which are singletons, and 9% to 9.5% rests with the top ten. Material for sequencing was PBMCs. The receptors were gathered from a woman between 50 and 59 years old in good health and CMV-seropositive. Each CDR3 is given with its conserved first and last residue. A D gene is named only where the DNA matches it firmly. Clone size is shown for a subset of rows, as once, few, many or a class of expanded clone.

d_gene	v_gene	j_gene	abundance	CDR3nt	CDR3aa
TRBD1	TRBV29-1	TRBJ1-6	.	TGCAGCGTATCCGAGGGACAGGGGAATTCACCCCTCCACTTT	CSVSEGQGNSPLHF
.	TRBV27	TRBJ1-6	once	TGTGCCAGCAAAGAATCGATGAGCTCCTATAATTCACCCCTCCACTTT	CASKESMSSYNSPLHF
.	TRBV5-6	TRBJ2-7	few	TGTGCCAGCAGCCGATACTGGAGCTCCTACGAGCAGTACTTC	CASSRYWSSYEQYF
.	TRBV19	TRBJ1-2	.	TGTGCCAGCTCGGGAGGGCAGAACTATGGCTACACCTTC	CASSGGQNYGYTF
.	TRBV5-1	TRBJ2-5	.	TGCGCCAGCAGCCCTAGTAGGGAGACCCAGTACTTC	CASSPSRETQYF
TRBD1	TRBV5-1	TRBJ1-2	.	TGCGCCAGCCGCGAGCAGGGGGCAAATTATGGCTACACCTTC	CASREQGANYGYTF
.	TRBV19	TRBJ2-1	once	TGTGCCAGTAGACCGGGACTTCCCTACAATGAGCAGTTCTTC	CASRPGLPYNEQFF
.	TRBV18	TRBJ1-1	.	TGTGCCAGCTCCTCTGGAGGAGAAGCTTTCTTT	CASSSGGEAFF
TRBD1	TRBV5-1	TRBJ2-1	.	TGCGCCAGCAGCCGCCTGGGGACAGACCACTACAATGAGCAGTTCTTC	CASSRLGTDHYNEQFF
TRBD2	TRBV27	TRBJ2-1	.	TGTGCCAGCAGTTTCGAAGCGGGGGGAGGCGATGAGCAGTTCTTC	CASSFEAGGGDEQFF
.	TRBV6-5	TRBJ1-5	.	TGTGCCAGCAGCCGGGACATTACCCAGCCCCAGCATTTT	CASSRDITQPQHF
TRBD1	TRBV6-8	TRBJ2-1	few	TGTGCCAGCAGTGTTGCAAGGACAGGCGGTGAGCAGTTCTTC	CASSVARTGGEQFF
.	TRBV27	TRBJ1-5	.	TGTGCCAGCAGTTCACTCCTTCAGGCGGGCAGAAGCAATCAGCCCCAGCATTTT	CASSSLLQAGRSNQPQHF
TRBD2	TRBV18	TRBJ2-2	.	TGTGCCAGCTCTTGGACTAGCGGAGAGATCACCGGGGAGCTGTTTTTT	CASSWTSGEITGELFF
TRBD2	TRBV6-6	TRBJ2-1	.	TGTGCCACCCAGGGGAGTAGCGGGGACCGTGTGGATGAGCAGTTCTTC	CATQGSSGDRVDEQFF
.	TRBV19	TRBJ1-5	.	TGTGCCAGTAGTATAGGGGGCCAGATCAATCAGCCCCAGCATTTT	CASSIGGQINQPQHF
.	TRBV7-3	TRBJ2-7	.	TGTGCCAGCAGCTTACAGGGGCACCGGGGCGAGCAGTACTTC	CASSLQGHRGEQYF
.	TRBV6-6	TRBJ1-2	.	TGTGCCAGCAGGCGCCCGACAGCATCGGGGGAGGGCTACACCTTC	CASRRPTASGEGYTF
TRBD1	TRBV7-3	TRBJ2-6	.	TGTGCCAGCAGCTTAATGACAGGGGGTTCTGGGGCCAACGTCCTGACTTTC	CASSLMTGGSGANVLTF
TRBD2	TRBV7-2	TRBJ2-5	.	TGTGCCAGCAGCCCGTCCGGACTAGTAGGCGAGACCCAGTACTTC	CASSPSGLVGETQYF
.	TRBV7-7	TRBJ1-1	.	TGTGCTAGCAGCCCGATCAGGGGTGAGGAATCGGGCACTGAAGCTTTCTTT	CASSPIRGEESGTEAFF
TRBD2	TRBV10-3	TRBJ2-3	.	TGTGCCATCAGTGACTATGTGGGAGGGCCGAGTGTAGATACGCAGTATTTT	CAISDYVGGPSVDTQYF
TRBD1	TRBV6-5	TRBJ1-6	.	TGTGCCAGCAGTTCCACCGGGACAGGGGTTTCACCCCTCCACTTT	CASSSTGTGVSPLHF
.	TRBV7-3	TRBJ1-1	few	TGTGCCAGCAGCTTAGGGCGGAACACTGAAGCTTTCTTT	CASSLGRNTEAFF
.	TRBV6-1	TRBJ2-1	few	TGTGCCAGCACTCACATCGGAGCGGGCCATGAGCAGTTCTTC	CASTHIGAGHEQFF
TRBD1	TRBV5-1	TRBJ1-3	.	TGCGCCAGCAGCCCCGGGACAGCTCGATCCACCATATATTTT	CASSPGTARSTIYF
.	TRBV11-1	TRBJ2-7	.	TGTGCCAGCAGCTTAGTTTCAGAAGGAGACGAGCAGTACTTC	CASSLVSEGDEQYF
.	TRBV5-1	TRBJ1-3	.	TGCGCCAGCAGCTTGGTGGGCAGCTTCTCTGGAAACACCATATATTTT	CASSLVGSFSGNTIYF
TRBD1	TRBV2	TRBJ2-5	.	TGTGCCAGCAGCCTCACGACAGGGTTGAGGGAGACCCAGTACTTC	CASSLTTGLRETQYF
.	TRBV5-8	TRBJ2-7	once	TGTGCCAGCAGCCCCCGGGTCGGTCCCTACGAGCAGTACTTC	CASSPRVGPYEQYF
TRBD1	TRBV18	TRBJ1-1	.	TGTGCCAGCTCACCTTTCGACAGGGGGACCCCTGAAGCTTTCTTT	CASSPFDRGTPEAFF
.	TRBV6-1	TRBJ1-4	.	TGTGCCAGCAGTCCATGGGGAGTTAATGAAAAACTGTTTTTT	CASSPWGVNEKLFF
TRBD1	TRBV2	TRBJ1-4	few	TGTGCCAGCAGTGGACAGGGGGGCAATGAAAAACTGTTTTTT	CASSGQGGNEKLFF
TRBD1	TRBV15	TRBJ1-4	.	TGTGCCACCAGCAGCCAGAAGACAGGGTTGGGCGAAAAACTGTTTTTT	CATSSQKTGLGEKLFF